This TCR beta chain was recovered during a study of shared clonotypes between healthy human individuals. Germline assignment: CDR1 SGDLS and CDR2 YYNGEE. This CDR3 comprises 15 residues. The junction had 9 bases not matched to a gene; V was cut back by 0 bases and J by 7 bases. Study-level points and caveats: The study sampled only blood, and tissue repertoires likely differ. How much donors shared clonotypes was expected to be affected by sequencing depth.

Regarding this clone: The antigen remains unidentified.

The assay was carried out at the deep level. Methods used by the authors: ImmunoSEQ yielded junction-only sequences lacking quality scores, so filtering differed. Some clones are missing from TCRdb's copy, which holds only in-frame ones; the method was immunoSEQ multiplex PCR. V and J calls and clone size are as listed in that table; D and trimming were resolved from the DNA. The data show hundreds of thousands of clones, about 92% seen once. Naive CD8 cells comprised CD45RO-negative, CCR7-positively selected cells, excluding terminally differentiated effector memory CD45RA+ cells. The TCR sequence derives from a man aged 25-40 years in good health. Sequences were obtained from naive CD8+ T cells sorted from blood. The V call is TRBV9, the J call TRBJ1-1; TRBD1 matches at 7 bases. The CDR3 spells CASSVGGGFDHEAFF. DNA of the CDR3: TGTGCCAGCAGCGTAGGAGGGGGCTTTGACCATGAAGCTTTCTTT.